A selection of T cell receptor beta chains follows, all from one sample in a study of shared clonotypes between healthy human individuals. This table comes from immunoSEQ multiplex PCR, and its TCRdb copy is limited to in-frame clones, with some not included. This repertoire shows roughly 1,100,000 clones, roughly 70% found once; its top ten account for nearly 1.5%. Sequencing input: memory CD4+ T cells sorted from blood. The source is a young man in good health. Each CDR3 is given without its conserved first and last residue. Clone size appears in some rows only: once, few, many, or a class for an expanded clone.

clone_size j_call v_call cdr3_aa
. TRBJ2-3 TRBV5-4 ASSIAGGPRTDTQY
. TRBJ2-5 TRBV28 ASSLLAGANAEETQY
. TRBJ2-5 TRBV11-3 ASSLGTLPQETQY
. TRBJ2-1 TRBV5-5 ASSERLAGYNEQF
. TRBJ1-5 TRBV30 AWSVGALNQPQH
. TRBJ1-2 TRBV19 ASSLGQGLQGYT
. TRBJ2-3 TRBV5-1 ASSGGTALVQY
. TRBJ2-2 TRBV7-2 ASREGSNTGELF
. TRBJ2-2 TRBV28 ASERTAGELF
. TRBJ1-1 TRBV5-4 ASSLGGHLNTEAF
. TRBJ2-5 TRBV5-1 ASAVHSETQY
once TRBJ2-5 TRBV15 ATSRDSVRGQETQY
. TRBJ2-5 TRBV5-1 ASSRTGDQETQY
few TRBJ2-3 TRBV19 ASSRTGRDTQY
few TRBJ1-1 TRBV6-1 ASRLGQGAQAF
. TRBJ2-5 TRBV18 ASSPNTGYQETQY
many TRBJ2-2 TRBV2 ASVVGDGELF
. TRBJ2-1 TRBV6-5 ASRNGPSGAQF
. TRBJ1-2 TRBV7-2 ASSADRGGYT
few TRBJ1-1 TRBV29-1 SVSGGGRTEAF
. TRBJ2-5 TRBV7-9 ASSLYQGQETQY
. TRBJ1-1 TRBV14 ASSLDPMGDH
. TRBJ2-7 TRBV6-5 ASRGAIGKQY
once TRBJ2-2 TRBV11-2 ASSAGGGVAGELF
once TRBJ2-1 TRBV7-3 ASSLGTGGNEQF
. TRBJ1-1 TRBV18 ASSGQGGRAEAF
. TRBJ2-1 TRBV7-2 ASSLNGKDEQF
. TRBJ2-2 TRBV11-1 ASSPPGSATGELF
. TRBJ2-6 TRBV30 AGGGAPSGANVLT
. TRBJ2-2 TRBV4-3 ASSWGADTGELF
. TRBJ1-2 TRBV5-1 ASSSLTGFGYGYT
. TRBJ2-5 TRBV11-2 ASTKGTSVETQY
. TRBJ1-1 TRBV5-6 ASSLLGTSAF
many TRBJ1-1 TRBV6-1 ASEGRVNTEAF
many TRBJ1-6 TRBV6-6 ASRTTGDNSPLH
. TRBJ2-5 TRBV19 ASSFGAPGTGGRGWQETQY
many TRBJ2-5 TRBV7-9 ASSPPRRETQY
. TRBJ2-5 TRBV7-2 ASSLVSSRETQY
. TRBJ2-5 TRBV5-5 ASSSGPDGETQY
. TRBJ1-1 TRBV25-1 ASSEVGVEAF
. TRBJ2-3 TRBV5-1 ASSPELAGATDTQY
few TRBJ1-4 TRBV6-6 ASSNEKLF
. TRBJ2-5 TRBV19 ASSITSGEETQY
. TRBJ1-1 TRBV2 ASGKTGSTEAL
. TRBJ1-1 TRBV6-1 ASGGQGRTEAF
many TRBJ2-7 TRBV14 ASSQDNLRVREQY
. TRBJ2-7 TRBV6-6 ASSYDRAYEQY
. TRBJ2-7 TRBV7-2 ASRRDRGPYEQY
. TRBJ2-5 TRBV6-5 ASSKGQVQETQY
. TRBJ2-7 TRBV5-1 ASSPWGISGEQY
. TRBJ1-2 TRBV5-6 ASSSVGQPLSRYT
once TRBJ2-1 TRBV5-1 ASSYGDSYNEQF
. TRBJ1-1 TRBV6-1 ASRTTGNTEAF
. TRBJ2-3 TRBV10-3 AISEALSTDTQY
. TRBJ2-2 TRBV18 ASSPRQGSNTGELF
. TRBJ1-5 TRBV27 ASSSLNQPQH
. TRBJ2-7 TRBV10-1 ASSKGRTGEDEQY
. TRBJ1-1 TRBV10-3 AISDPGGGPLDTTAF
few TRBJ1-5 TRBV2 ASAMNEGQPQH